This note documents a single T cell receptor beta chain sequence. The antigen is undetermined. This record comes from a study of cytomegalovirus exposure and HLA in healthy donors. Study-level findings and limits: Cytomegalovirus status, reportedly, was diagnosed with high specificity and sensitivity by the classifier. Most TCR sequences showed up rarely, but some public TCRs showed up in many donors. An Asian-associated ancestry cluster reportedly showed fewer N-insertions than the approximately 670-donor mean in a later analysis.

The PCR had 60 Vbeta and 13 Jbeta primers. Original analysis: Among the unique TCR beta chains that a later analysis counted, about 81 million in all, 10 million to 11 million were shared. The assay was immunoSEQ multiplex PCR, and TCRdb's table has in-frame clones only and misses some. The D gene and trimming were derived from the DNA, and the V and J assignments and clone size from that table. The repertoire holds approximately 150,000 clones, with about 70% as singletons. Germline CDR1 reads MNHEY; CDR2 reads SVGAGI. The V and J ends lost 0 bases and 7 bases respectively, with 19 bases between them. CDR3 length: 16 residues.

The chain uses TRBV6-5 and TRBJ2-7; a possible D gene is TRBD1 (7 bases). Sample: PBMCs. The TCR originated in a woman in her late teens or twenties in good health and CMV-seropositive. The CDR3 bases are TGTGCCAGCAGTTACTCGTTGCCAGGGGGGCTACTGGAGCAGTACTTC. Protein product: CASSYSLPGGLLEQYF.